This T cell receptor beta chain was sequenced in a study of T cells in Graves' hyperthyroidism and ophthalmopathy. This CDR3 region has 13 residues. Germline CDR1 is MNHNY and CDR2 is SVGAGI (reference sequence). The V end lost 3 bases, the J end lost 4 bases, and 9 bases lay between the germline ends. On the basis of clinical symptoms, serum thyroxine and TRAb, thyroid ultrasound and orbital computed tomography, diagnoses were made. The source material, RNA transcripts, was used to amplify TCR beta CDR3 regions. RT-PCR in the first round (using the HTBI primer set) targeted the TCR CDR3. From the multiplex PCR reads, TCRdb called clonotypes with MiXCR, one entry per CDR3 protein. The sample yields about 580,000 distinct CDR3 sequences, 35% to 55% seen once. This clonotype was observed at least ten times.

Material: peripheral blood or thyroid tissue (not recorded which). The chain recombines TRBV6-6 with TRBJ2-5, with no clear D. The TCR was taken from a woman between 18 and 29 years old with Graves' hyperthyroidism. The CDR3 reads CASSYLAAETQYF. CDR3 nucleotides: TGTGCCAGCAGTTATTTAGCCGCAGAGACCCAGTACTTC.